This T cell receptor beta chain was sequenced during a study of blood T cell repertoires in COVID-19. V lost 5 bases and J lost 1; bases outside the gene matches: 7. This CDR3 spans 16 amino acids. Germline CDR1 KGHDR, CDR2 SFDVKD. TCRdb keeps only in-frame clones here, not all; method: immunoSEQ multiplex PCR. The sample contains around 110,000 clones, 80% to 85% of which appear only once. Sequencing was carried out using peripheral blood. The genes are TRBV24-1 and TRBJ2-3; 8 bases are shared with TRBD2. The receptor was isolated from a man between 65 and 85 years old with acute or convalescent COVID-19. The CDR3 loop reads CATSALGAGGTDTQYF. DNA of the CDR3: TGTGCCACCAGTGCCTTAGGAGCGGGGGGCACAGATACGCAGTATTTT.